The clone carrying this T cell receptor beta chain was observed many times. Its antigen is still unknown. This sample is drawn from a study of T cells in Graves' hyperthyroidism and ophthalmopathy. Trimming pared 5 bases from V and 2 bases from J, leaving 9 bases between. The CDR3 totals 12 residues. From germline, CDR1 is DFQATT and CDR2 SNEGSKA (reference sequence). Using RNA transcripts as the source, TCR beta CDR3 regions were amplified. In the first-round RT-PCR of the TCR CDR3, the HTBI primer set was used. MiXCR, applied by TCRdb to the multiplex PCR reads, yields one record per CDR3 protein. Here the sample spans fewer than 300,000 distinct CDR3 sequences, approximately 26% being singletons. The patients, who ranged from 18 to 65 in age, presented with newly diagnosed hyperthyroidism lasting under 2 months. Diagnosing involved the use of clinical symptoms, serum thyroxine and TRAb, thyroid ultrasound and orbital computed tomography. The sample, blood from the first hyperthyroidism diagnosis, precedes any ophthalmopathy symptoms.

General study results and limits: The model identified upcoming ophthalmopathy a median around 6 months ahead of onset.

This clonotype originated in a man aged 40-49 years with Graves' hyperthyroidism that later progressed to Graves' ophthalmopathy. V and J are TRBV20-1 and TRBJ2-5; possible D gene TRBD2, 6 bases. The specimen was blood. The CDR3 sequence: CSAFGGQETQYF. DNA of the CDR3: TGCAGTGCTTTTGGGGGGCAAGAGACCCAGTACTTC.